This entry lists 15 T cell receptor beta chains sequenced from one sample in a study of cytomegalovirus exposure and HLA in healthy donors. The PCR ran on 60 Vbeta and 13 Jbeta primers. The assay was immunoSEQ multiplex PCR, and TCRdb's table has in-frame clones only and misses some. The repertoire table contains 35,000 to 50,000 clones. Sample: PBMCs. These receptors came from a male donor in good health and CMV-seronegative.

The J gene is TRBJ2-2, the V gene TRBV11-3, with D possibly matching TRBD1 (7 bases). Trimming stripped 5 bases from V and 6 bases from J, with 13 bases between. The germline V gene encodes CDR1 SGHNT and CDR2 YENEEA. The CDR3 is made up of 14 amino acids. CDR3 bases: TGTGCCAGCAGCGGAGGGGGCATAGCCGGGGAGCTGTTTTTT. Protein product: CASSGGGIAGELFF.

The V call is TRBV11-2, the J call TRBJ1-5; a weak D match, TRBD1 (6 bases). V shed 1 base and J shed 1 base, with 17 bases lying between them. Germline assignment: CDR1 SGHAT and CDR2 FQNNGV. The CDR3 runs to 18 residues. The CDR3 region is CASSLGREGGFSNQPQHF. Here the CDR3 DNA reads TGTGCCAGCAGCTTAGGAAGGGAGGGGGGATTCAGCAATCAGCCCCAGCATTTT.

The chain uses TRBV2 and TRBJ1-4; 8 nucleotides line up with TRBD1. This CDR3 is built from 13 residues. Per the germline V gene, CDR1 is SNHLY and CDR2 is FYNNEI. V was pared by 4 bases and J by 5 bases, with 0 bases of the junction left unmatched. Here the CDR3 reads CASSGTGNEKLFF. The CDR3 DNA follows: TGTGCCAGCAGTGGGACAGGGAATGAAAAACTGTTTTTT. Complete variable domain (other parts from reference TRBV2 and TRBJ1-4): EPEVTQTPSHQVTQMGQEVILRCVPISNHLYFYWYRQILGQKVEFLVSFYNNEISEKSEIFDDQFSVERPDGSNFTLKIRSTKLEDSAMYFCASSGTGNEKLFFGSGTQLSVL.

DNA of the CDR3: TGCGCCAGCAGCCAAGAATCAGGACTCTACTATGGCTACACCTTC. Its protein is CASSQESGLYYGYTF. This chain joins TRBV4-3 and TRBJ1-2; D unresolved. Trimming stripped 0 bases from V and 3 bases from J, with 11 bases between. Per the germline V gene, CDR1 is LGHNA and CDR2 is YSLEER. The CDR3 covers 15 residues.

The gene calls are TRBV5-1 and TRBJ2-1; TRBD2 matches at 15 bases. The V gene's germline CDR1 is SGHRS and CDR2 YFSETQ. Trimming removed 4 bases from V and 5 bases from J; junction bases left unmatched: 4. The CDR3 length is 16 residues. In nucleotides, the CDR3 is TGCGCCAGCAGCCCGGGACTAGCGGGAGGCCACAATGAGCAGTTCTTC. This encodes CASSPGLAGGHNEQFF.

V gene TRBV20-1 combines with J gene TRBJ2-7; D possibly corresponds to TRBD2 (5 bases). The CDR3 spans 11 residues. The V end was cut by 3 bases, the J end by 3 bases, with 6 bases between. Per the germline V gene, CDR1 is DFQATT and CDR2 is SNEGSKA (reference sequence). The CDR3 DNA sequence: TGCAGTGCTAGCGGGGACTACGAGCAGTACTTC. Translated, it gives CSASGDYEQYF.

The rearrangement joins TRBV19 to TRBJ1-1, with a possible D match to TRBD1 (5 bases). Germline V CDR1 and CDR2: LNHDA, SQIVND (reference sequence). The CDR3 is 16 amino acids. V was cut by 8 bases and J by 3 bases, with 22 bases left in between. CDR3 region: CASLGRDRDGDTEAFF. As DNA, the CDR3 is TGTGCCAGTCTCGGGCGGGACCGGGACGGGGACACTGAAGCTTTCTTT.

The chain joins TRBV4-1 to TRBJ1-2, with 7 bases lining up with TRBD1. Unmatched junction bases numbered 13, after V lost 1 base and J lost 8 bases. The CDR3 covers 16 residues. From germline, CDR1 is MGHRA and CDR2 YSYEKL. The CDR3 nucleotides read TGCGCCAGCAGCCAAGGTACAGGGGCCACTCCTTACGGCTACACCTTC. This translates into CASSQGTGATPYGYTF.

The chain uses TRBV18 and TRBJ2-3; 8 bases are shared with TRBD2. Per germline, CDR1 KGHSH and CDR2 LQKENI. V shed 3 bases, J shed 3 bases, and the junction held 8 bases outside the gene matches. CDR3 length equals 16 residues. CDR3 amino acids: CASSPLAGGGTDTQYF. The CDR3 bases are TGTGCCAGCTCACCCCTTGCGGGAGGAGGGACAGATACGCAGTATTTT.

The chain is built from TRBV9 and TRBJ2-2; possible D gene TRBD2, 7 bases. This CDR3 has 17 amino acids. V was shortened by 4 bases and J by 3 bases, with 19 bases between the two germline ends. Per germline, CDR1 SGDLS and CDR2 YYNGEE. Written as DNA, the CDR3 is TGTGCCAGCAGCAATCCTAGGGGGAGGGCCGACACCGGGGAGCTGTTTTTT. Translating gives CASSNPRGRADTGELFF.

CDR3 loop: CASSLVGASGKSYNEQFF. As DNA, the CDR3 is TGTGCCAGCAGCTTAGTTGGGGCTAGCGGGAAGAGCTACAATGAGCAGTTCTTC. The rearrangement joins TRBV11-2 to TRBJ2-1, with 9 bases lining up with TRBD2. Trimming at V came to 1 base and at J to 3 bases, leaving 10 bases not matched to a gene. This CDR3 contains 18 residues. CDR1 and CDR2 from the germline V gene are SGHAT and FQNNGV.

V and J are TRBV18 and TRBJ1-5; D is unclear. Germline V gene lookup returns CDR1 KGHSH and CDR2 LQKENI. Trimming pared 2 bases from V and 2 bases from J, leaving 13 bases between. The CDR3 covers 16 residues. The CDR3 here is CASSPTGLGGNQPQHF. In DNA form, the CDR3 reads TGTGCCAGCTCACCAACGGGTCTCGGGGGCAATCAGCCCCAGCATTTT.

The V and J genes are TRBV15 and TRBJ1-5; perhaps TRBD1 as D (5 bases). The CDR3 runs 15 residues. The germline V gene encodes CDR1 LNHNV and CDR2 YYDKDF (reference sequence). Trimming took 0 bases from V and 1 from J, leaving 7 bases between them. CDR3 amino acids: CATSREQDSNQPQHF. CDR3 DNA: TGTGCCACCAGCAGAGAACAGGACAGCAATCAGCCCCAGCATTTT.

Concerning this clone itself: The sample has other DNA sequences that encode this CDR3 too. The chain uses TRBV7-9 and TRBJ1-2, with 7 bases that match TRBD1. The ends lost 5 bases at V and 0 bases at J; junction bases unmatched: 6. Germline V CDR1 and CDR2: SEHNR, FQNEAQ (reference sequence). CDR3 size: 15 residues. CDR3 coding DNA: TGTGCCAGCAGCCCCTCGACAGGGACTAACTATGGCTACACCTTC. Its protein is CASSPSTGTNYGYTF.

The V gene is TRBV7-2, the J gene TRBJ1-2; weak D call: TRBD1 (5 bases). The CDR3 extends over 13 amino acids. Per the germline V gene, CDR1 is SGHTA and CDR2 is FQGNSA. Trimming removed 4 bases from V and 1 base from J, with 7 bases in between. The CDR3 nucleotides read TGTGCCAGCAGCTCCGACAGTAACTATGGCTACACCTTC. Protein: CASSSDSNYGYTF.